What follows are 7 T cell receptor beta chains derived from one specimen sequenced in a study of identical twins (dated by TCRdb to about 2016). Preparation of the library involved 5' RACE. The run used an Illumina HiSeq 2000. Clones were called with MiXCR by TCRdb after fastp trimmed the public reads at Q25, and only in-frame beta chains were retained. All rows with the same CDR3 protein become a single entry with the most common DNA and genes. In this sample the table shows about 430,000 distinct CDR3 sequences, 15% to 20% of which occur a single time. Together, the top ten hold 10% to 15% of the sample. Sequencing used naive T cells sorted from blood. The sample's cell subset or site, from its label and the paper: cells isolated with a human naive T-cell isolation kit. The receptor source for this set is a man aged 45-65 years in good health.

In its sample, this clonotype was seen a few times. This rearrangement joins TRBV12-3 or TRBV12-4 to TRBJ2-1; TRBD1 aligns across 8 bases. The V segment lost 6 bases and the J segment 0 bases; nucleotides outside the gene matches: 19. This CDR3 spans 20 amino acids. The CDR3 protein is CASSPPRQGALLSSYNEQFF. The CDR3 nucleotides read TGTGCCAGCAGCCCTCCACGCCAGGGGGCCTTACTGAGCTCCTACAATGAGCAGTTCTTC.

The chain joins TRBV6-2 or TRBV6-3 to TRBJ2-5; 11 bases map to TRBD2. There are 17 residues in the CDR3. Germline CDR1 MNHEY, CDR2 SVGEGT. V lost 2 bases to trimming and J lost 1 base; unmatched junction nucleotides: 6. The CDR3 region has the DNA TGTGCCAGCAGTTACAATTTAGGGACTAGCGGCCAAGAGACCCAGTACTTC. Protein product: CASSYNLGTSGQETQYF.

This clonotype was detected ten times or more. V usage is TRBV24-1 and J usage is TRBJ2-1; D remains unclear. The germline CDR1 and CDR2 sequences are KGHDR and SFDVKD. The CDR3 is made up of 16 amino acids. V was pared by 3 bases and J by 6 bases, with 17 bases between. The CDR3 sequence: CATSDPGSLVTNEQFF. The DNA for the CDR3 is TGTGCCACCAGTGATCCGGGCTCGCTAGTAACCAATGAGCAGTTCTTC.

The chain uses TRBV4-1 and TRBJ1-4; D call uncertain. Germline V lookup: CDR1 MGHRA, CDR2 YSYEKL. The V gene lost 1 base and the J gene lost 0 bases, with 6 bases spanning the gap. The CDR3 totals 15 residues. The CDR3 loop reads CASSQATPTNEKLFF. As DNA, the CDR3 is TGCGCCAGCAGCCAAGCGACGCCAACTAATGAAAAACTGTTTTTT.

The chain uses TRBV5-1 and TRBJ2-7, with 7 bases identical to TRBD1. After removal of 1 base from V and 1 base from J, the junction contained 5 bases not matched to a gene. CDR3 length: 15 amino acids. From germline, CDR1 is SGHRS and CDR2 YFSETQ. CDR3: CASSLSPQGSYEQYF. The CDR3 DNA reads TGCGCCAGCAGCTTGTCGCCACAGGGGTCCTACGAGCAGTACTTC.

There are many counts of this clonotype. V is TRBV12-3 or TRBV12-4 and J is TRBJ2-7; no clear D gene. This CDR3 has 12 amino acids. V dropped 4 bases and J dropped 9 bases, with 13 bases sitting between them. In nucleotides, the CDR3 is TGTGCCAGCAGTTCCGAGGACCGGGCGCAGTACTTC. The encoded protein is CASSSEDRAQYF.

This clonotype was seen repeatedly, ten times or more. This rearrangement joins TRBV5-1 to TRBJ1-3; D uncertain. Per germline, CDR1 SGHRS and CDR2 YFSETQ. This CDR3 has 16 amino acids. Trimming stripped 0 bases from V and 0 bases from J, with 10 bases between. CDR3 sequence (DNA): TGCGCCAGCAGCTTGGCAGATCTTCGCTCTGGAAACACCATATATTTT. Amino acids: CASSLADLRSGNTIYF.